This T cell receptor beta chain originates from a study of cytomegalovirus exposure and HLA in healthy donors. PCR involved 60 Vbeta and 13 Jbeta primers. The assay was immunoSEQ multiplex PCR, and TCRdb's table has in-frame clones only and misses some. Of more than 150,000 clones in the sample, around three quarters are singletons; the top ten hold 1.5% to 1.7%. The sample taken for sequencing was PBMCs. This TCR was sampled from a man aged 40-49 years in good health and CMV-seronegative.

The CDR3 is CASGLLTSGNNEQFF. DNA of the CDR3: TGTGCTAGTGGTTTGTTGACTAGCGGGAACAATGAGCAGTTCTTC. The V call is TRBV12-5, the J call TRBJ2-1; 11 bases fit TRBD2. The CDR3 spans 15 residues. V was clipped by 2 bases and J by 5 bases; unmatched bases: 2. Germline V gene data show CDR1 as LGHNT and CDR2 as FRNRAP.